This T cell receptor beta chain stems from a study of vaccination effects on CD4 cells after COVID-19. The protocol was immunoSEQ multiplex PCR, while the TCRdb copy is restricted to in-frame clones and leaves out a portion. Altogether over 50,000 clones are present, 73% being singletons, with the ten largest covering around 1.3%. Germline values: CDR1 SGHRS, CDR2 YFSETQ. Trimming pared 1 base from V and 5 bases from J, leaving 12 bases between. This CDR3 contains 14 residues. Under the ViraFEST assay, PBMC were stimulated with viral peptide pools so that antigen-specific CD4+ T cells expanded. Sequencing was performed afterwards. Culturing for around ten days preceded CD4+ T cell isolation. Every participant took two doses of the BNT162b2 or mRNA-1273 vaccine. Having tested negative for nucleocapsid antibodies, the vaccine recipients showed no prior SARS-CoV-2 infection. A few counts support this clone. Antigen unknown.

This material consisted of CD4+ T cells from PBMCs cultured with HCoV-229E spike peptides, taken after COVID-19 vaccination. The TCR was taken from a human donor who received a COVID-19 vaccine. The rearrangement links TRBV5-1 to TRBJ1-1, with D possibly being TRBD1 (5 bases). This chain's CDR3 is CASSLFQGGTEAFF. The CDR3 DNA is TGCGCCAGCAGCTTGTTTCAGGGAGGGACTGAAGCTTTCTTT.